Listed here are 24 T cell receptor beta chains from one sample, sequenced in a study of breast tumors, draining lymph nodes, adjacent tissues. The lymph nodes were axillary draining lymph nodes from breast cancer patients. TCRdb re-analysed the multiplex PCR reads in MiXCR, keeping a single row per CDR3 protein. The sample shows 190,000 or so distinct CDR3 sequences, approximately 30% of them seen only once. The sequencing sample was made of axillary lymph node tissue. These TCRs come from a female donor with breast cancer. Some clones in this sample may be carry-over from other donors' samples.

In regard to this clonotype: Being one base from a much bigger clone, this may be a read error. The CDR3 here is CASSLEPPGETQYF. DNA for the CDR3: TGTGCCAGCAGCTTAGAGCCCCCCGGAGAGACCCAGTACTTC. The chain combines TRBV7-9 with TRBJ2-5; the D is unclear. The CDR3 runs 14 residues. Between the trimmed V and J ends, which lost 1 base and 4 bases, there was a span of 10 bases. The germline V gene has CDR1 SEHNR and CDR2 FQNEAQ (reference sequence).

To note about this clonotype: A much more abundant neighbour one base away suggests this may be a read error. The chain uses TRBV5-4 and TRBJ2-7; 9 bases align to TRBD1. Germline trimming cut 4 bases from V and 8 bases from J; bases unmatched to any gene: 13. The CDR3 loop spans 15 amino acids. Germline-derived CDR1 and CDR2 are SGHNT and YYREEE (reference sequence). In DNA, the CDR3 is TGTGCCAGCAGCGCGGGACAGGGCCAGTACCACAAGCAGTACTTC. Amino acid sequence: CASSAGQGQYHKQYF.

This clonotype was seen repeatedly, ten times or more. The J gene is TRBJ1-6, the V gene TRBV18; 7 bases are a match to TRBD1. J was trimmed by 7 bases and V by 8 bases; bases with no gene match: 8. The CDR3 length is 14 residues. Germline values: CDR1 KGHSH, CDR2 LQKENI. The CDR3 bases are TGTGCCAGCCACCTGACAGGGTCCAATTCACCCCTCCACTTT. The encoded protein is CASHLTGSNSPLHF.

In this sample, this clonotype turned up many times. V and J are TRBV5-6 and TRBJ1-2, with 9 bases identical to TRBD1. Germline loops: CDR1 SGHDT, CDR2 YYEEEE. Unmatched junction bases numbered 12, after V lost 1 base and J lost 5 bases. This CDR3 spans 17 amino acids. This CDR3 is CASSLIPGQGVRYGYTF. CDR3 in DNA: TGTGCCAGCAGCTTGATACCGGGACAGGGAGTCCGATATGGCTACACCTTC.

This clonotype was seen ten or more times. The V call is TRBV7-2, the J call TRBJ2-3; 11 bases fit TRBD2. V shed 5 bases, J shed 5 bases, and the junction held 6 bases outside the gene matches. This CDR3 has 15 residues. CDR1 and CDR2 from the germline V gene are SGHTA and FQGNSA. This chain's CDR3 is CASSRSGTSGDTQYF. The CDR3 DNA follows: TGTGCCAGCAGCCGCTCCGGGACTAGCGGAGATACGCAGTATTTT.

This clonotype has more than one count but fewer than ten. V usage is TRBV28 and J usage is TRBJ1-5, with 10 bases identical to TRBD1. Germline V gene data show CDR1 as MDHEN and CDR2 as SYDVKM. This CDR3 is 16 amino acids long. Germline trimming cut 7 bases from V and 2 bases from J; bases unmatched to any gene: 8. The CDR3 bases are TGTGCCAGCAATTACCGGGACAGGGGAGGCAATCAGCCCCAGCATTTT. As protein: CASNYRDRGGNQPQHF. Using reference TRBV28 and TRBJ1-5 for the parts outside the CDR3, the full variable domain is DVKVTQSSRYLVKRTGEKVFLECVQDMDHENMFWYRQDPGLGLRLIYFSYDVKMKEKGDIPEGYSVSREKKERFSLILESASTNQTSMYLCASNYRDRGGNQPQHFGDGTRLSIL.

In the case of this clonotype: Being one base from a much bigger clone, this may be a read error. The chain recombines TRBV20-1 with TRBJ2-5; TRBD2 matches at 7 bases. The V gene end was trimmed by 0 bases and the J gene end by 7 bases; junction bases not matched to a gene: 8. The CDR3 is made up of 14 amino acids. Germline V lookup: CDR1 DFQATT, CDR2 SNEGSKA (reference sequence). The CDR3, as DNA: TGCAGTGCTAGAGACCCTAGCGGAAAGGCGACCCAGTACTTC. Translated: CSARDPSGKATQYF.

A note on this clonotype: Since a much larger clone is just one base distant, this may be a read error. The J gene is TRBJ1-2, the V gene TRBV7-8; no reliable D call. This CDR3 is built from 15 residues. CDR1 and CDR2 from the germline V gene are SGHVS and FQNEAQ. The CDR3: CASSHNTALNYGYPF. Written as DNA, the CDR3 is TGCGCCAGCAGCCATAACACAGCGCTTAACTATGGCTACCCCTTC.

This clonotype was seen many times. This chain uses TRBV2 with TRBJ2-5; TRBD1 matches at 8 bases. Germline trimming cut 7 bases from V and 7 bases from J; bases unmatched to any gene: 11. Per the germline V gene, CDR1 is SNHLY and CDR2 is FYNNEI. This CDR3 contains 14 residues. The CDR3 DNA sequence: TGTGCCAGCAATGGGGGCACAACAGGGGGGACCCAGTACTTC. Residues: CASNGGTTGGTQYF. Drawing the rest from reference TRBV2 and TRBJ2-5, the complete variable domain is EPEVTQTPSHQVTQMGQEVILRCVPISNHLYFYWYRQILGQKVEFLVSFYNNEISEKSEIFDDQFSVERPDGSNFTLKIRSTKLEDSAMYFCASNGGTTGGTQYFGPGTRLLVL.

The table lists this clonotype with a few counts. The gene calls are TRBV20-1 and TRBJ1-1; D uncertain. V dropped 3 bases and J dropped 1 base, with 6 bases sitting between them. There are 12 residues in the CDR3. Germline V gene sequence: CDR1 DFQATT, CDR2 SNEGSKA (reference sequence). The CDR3 nucleotides read TGCAGTGCTAGTAGGAGGAACACTGAAGCTTTCTTT. It specifies CSASRRNTEAFF.

Points on this clonotype: This sequence may be a read error, since a much larger clone differs from it by one base. The V gene is TRBV12-3 or TRBV12-4, the J gene TRBJ1-5; 7 bases agree with TRBD1. This CDR3 is 16 amino acids long. V shed 4 bases, J shed 1 base, and the junction held 7 bases outside the gene matches. Written as DNA, the CDR3 is TGTGCCAGCAGTTCAGGGGGAGGAAGGAGCAATCAGCCCCAGCATTTT. Protein product: CASSSGGGRSNQPQHF.

As concerns this clonotype: One base away lies a much larger clone, so this may be a sequencing read error. The genes are TRBV7-9 and TRBJ2-4; possibly TRBD1 for D (6 bases). This CDR3 is 13 amino acids long. The germline V and J ends were trimmed by 5 bases and 9 bases, with 14 bases remaining between them. Germline CDR1 reads SEHNR; CDR2 reads FQNEAQ (reference sequence). The CDR3 here is CASSLGRGGIQYF. For the CDR3, the DNA is TGTGCCAGCAGCCTTGGCAGGGGCGGCATTCAGTACTTC.

This clonotype was recorded at least ten times. Here the CDR3 reads CASSFTGTETQYF. CDR3 sequence (DNA): TGTGCCAGCAGTTTTACAGGGACAGAGACCCAGTACTTC. The J gene is TRBJ2-5, the V gene TRBV12-3 or TRBV12-4; D is perhaps TRBD1 (6 bases). Trimming took 3 bases from V and 4 from J, leaving 9 bases between them. The CDR3 spans 13 residues.

Comments on this clonotype: Possible read error: a much larger clone is one base away. Likely a read error: the CDR3 ends without its conserved phenylalanine or tryptophan. The CDR3 spells CASSIELGNSPLHS. DNA of the CDR3: TGTGCCAGCAGCATCGAGTTGGGTAATTCACCCCTCCACTCT. The chain combines TRBV5-4 with TRBJ1-6; D is unclear. This CDR3 has 14 amino acids. Germline V lookup: CDR1 SGHNT, CDR2 YYREEE (reference sequence). The germline V and J ends were trimmed by 4 bases and 6 bases, with 11 bases remaining between them.

This clonotype has a count of ten or more. In nucleotides, the CDR3 is TGTGCCAGCAGCTCCGCCGGGACAGGATTATCCTACGAGCAGTACTTC. It specifies CASSSAGTGLSYEQYF. V and J are TRBV5-6 and TRBJ2-7; 8 bases are shared with TRBD1. This CDR3 spans 16 amino acids. Germline trimming cut 3 bases from V and 1 base from J; bases unmatched to any gene: 9. The V gene's germline CDR1 is SGHDT and CDR2 YYEEEE.

V gene TRBV30 combines with J gene TRBJ1-3; TRBD1 agrees at 9 bases. The CDR3 loop spans 16 amino acids. Germline-derived CDR1 and CDR2 are GTSNPN and SVGIG (reference sequence). Unmatched junction bases numbered 6, after V lost 1 base and J lost 2 bases. The CDR3 sequence is CAWSGKQGAAGNTIYF. The DNA of the CDR3 is TGTGCCTGGAGTGGGAAACAGGGGGCGGCTGGAAACACCATATATTTT.

There are many counts of this clonotype. The rearrangement uses TRBV6-5 and TRBJ1-5; 7 bases agree with TRBD1. This CDR3 is built from 15 residues. After removal of 5 bases from V and 3 bases from J, the junction contained 7 bases not matched to a gene. Germline CDR1 MNHEY, CDR2 SVGAGI. CDR3 in DNA: TGTGCCAGCAGTGCCGGGACAGATCCCAATCAGCCCCAGCATTTT. Its protein is CASSAGTDPNQPQHF.

This clonotype was recorded at least ten times. This sequence joins TRBV2 and TRBJ1-6, with TRBD1 identical over 7 bases. Losses at the gene ends were 3 bases for V and 10 bases for J; bases not matched to a gene: 3. The V gene's germline CDR1 is SNHLY and CDR2 FYNNEI. This CDR3 has 13 residues. This CDR3 is CASSEGQKSPLHF. For the CDR3, the DNA is TGTGCCAGCAGTGAGGGACAGAAATCACCCCTCCACTTT.

Ten or more counts support this clonotype. The rearrangement joins TRBV5-1 to TRBJ2-7; 10 bases are a match to TRBD1. The ends lost 1 base at V and 6 bases at J; junction bases unmatched: 7. Germline lookup yields CDR1 SGHRS and CDR2 YFSETQ. CDR3 size: 15 residues. In DNA, the CDR3 is TGCGCCAGCAGCTTGTTTGGGACAGGGGAAGGCGAGCAGTACTTC. Translating it yields CASSLFGTGEGEQYF.

The chain is built from TRBV28 and TRBJ2-3, with 9 bases identical to TRBD1. The CDR3 sequence is 19 residues long. The germline CDR1 and CDR2 sequences are MDHEN and SYDVKM. Trimming took 4 bases from V and 2 from J; bases not matched to a gene: 16. This CDR3 reads CASSSYTLGQGISTDTQYF. CDR3 DNA sequence: TGTGCCAGCAGTTCTTACACCCTGGGACAGGGAATATCCACAGATACGCAGTATTTT.

This clonotype was counted at least ten times. The chain couples TRBV19 to TRBJ2-7; no clear D gene. The germline CDR1 and CDR2 sequences are LNHDA and SQIVND (reference sequence). This CDR3 is 12 amino acids long. Trimming pared 6 bases from V and 3 bases from J, leaving 9 bases between. This CDR3 is CASRKDRYEQYF. For the CDR3, the DNA is TGTGCCAGTAGGAAGGACCGCTACGAGCAGTACTTC.

This clonotype showed up many times. This rearrangement joins TRBV15 to TRBJ1-5; D remains ambiguous. The germline CDR1 and CDR2 sequences are LNHNV and YYDKDF (reference sequence). The CDR3 contains 12 residues. Trimming removed 3 bases at V and 7 bases at J, with 7 bases between. The CDR3 DNA reads TGTGCCACCAGCAGGCCTGGGCAGCCCCAGCATTTT. It yields the protein CATSRPGQPQHF.

This clonotype showed up many times. This chain connects TRBV7-2 to TRBJ1-6, with D perhaps TRBD1 (5 bases). Germline V gene sequence: CDR1 SGHTA, CDR2 FQGNSA. V was cut by 0 bases and J by 8 bases, with 14 bases left in between. The CDR3 has 16 residues. In DNA, the CDR3 is TGTGCCAGCAGCTTAGCGGGACCTAGGGGTGATTCACCCCTCCACTTT. Residues: CASSLAGPRGDSPLHF.

Note on this clonotype: No conserved phenylalanine or tryptophan ends this CDR3, so it is likely a read error. J is TRBJ2-5 and V is TRBV2, with 7 bases lining up with TRBD1. This CDR3 has 15 amino acids. Trimming cost V 6 bases and J 5 bases; bases outside gene matches: 12. The germline V gene has CDR1 SNHLY and CDR2 FYNNEI. CDR3 nucleotide sequence: TGTGCCAGCAGGCCAGCTACTGCCAGGGGGGAGACCCAGTACCTC. Residues: CASRPATARGETQYL.